A selection of T cell receptor beta chains follows, all from one sample in a study of CD8+ T cells in alopecia areata. TCRdb's table, derived via immunoSEQ multiplex PCR, lists solely in-frame clones and lacks some. The sample lists about 180,000 clones, roughly 50% occurring once. The source material was CD8+ T cells sorted from blood, sampled at week 24, from a patient treated with tofacitinib. The receptor set was obtained from a human donor with alopecia areata. CDR3s include the opening cysteine and the closing phenylalanine or tryptophan. Each record gives: J gene, D gene, clone size, V gene, CDR3 DNA, CDR3 protein. A D gene is named only where the DNA matches it firmly. A clone size is listed for some rows: how often the clone was seen (once, few, many), or a class if it is expanded.

J gene: TRBJ1-1
D gene: -
clone size: -
V gene: TRBV11-2
CDR3 DNA: TGTGCCAGCAGCTTAGCCGGTAGAGACACTGAAGCTTTCTTT
CDR3 protein: CASSLAGRDTEAFF

J gene: TRBJ2-6
D gene: TRBD1
clone size: few
V gene: TRBV15
CDR3 DNA: TGTGCCACCAGCAGGACAGGGTCTGCTGGGGCCAACGTCCTGACTTTC
CDR3 protein: CATSRTGSAGANVLTF

J gene: TRBJ1-1
D gene: -
clone size: few
V gene: TRBV5-5
CDR3 DNA: TGTGCCAGCAGCATCCGACAGGCAAACACTGAAGCTTTCTTT
CDR3 protein: CASSIRQANTEAFF

J gene: TRBJ2-2
D gene: -
clone size: -
V gene: TRBV6-6
CDR3 DNA: TGTGCCAGCAGATCCGGGGCAGGGATCACCGGGGAGCCGTTTTTT
CDR3 protein: CASRSGAGITGEPFF

J gene: TRBJ2-3
D gene: TRBD2
clone size: -
V gene: TRBV6-5
CDR3 DNA: TGTGCCAGCAGTTACCTTGGAGCGGGGGGGCCAGATACGCAGTATTTT
CDR3 protein: CASSYLGAGGPDTQYF

J gene: TRBJ1-5
D gene: -
clone size: -
V gene: TRBV4-3
CDR3 DNA: TGCGCCAGCAGCCAAACTGCAGAACCAAATCAGCCCCAGCATTTT
CDR3 protein: CASSQTAEPNQPQHF

J gene: TRBJ1-1
D gene: -
clone size: -
V gene: TRBV7-2
CDR3 DNA: TGTGCCAGCAGCTCGTGGGAAGGCACTGAAGCTTTCTTT
CDR3 protein: CASSSWEGTEAFF

J gene: TRBJ2-5
D gene: -
clone size: few
V gene: TRBV30
CDR3 DNA: TGTGCCTGGAGTGCAGCTCACGAGTACCAAGAGACCCAGTACTTC
CDR3 protein: CAWSAAHEYQETQYF

J gene: TRBJ2-1
D gene: -
clone size: -
V gene: TRBV29-1
CDR3 DNA: TGCAGCGTTGTCTACGGGGACAATGAGCAGTTCTTC
CDR3 protein: CSVVYGDNEQFF

J gene: TRBJ2-3
D gene: -
clone size: -
V gene: TRBV15
CDR3 DNA: TGTGCCACCAGCGCGACAGACACAGATACGCAGTATTTT
CDR3 protein: CATSATDTDTQYF

J gene: TRBJ1-1
D gene: -
clone size: -
V gene: TRBV29-1
CDR3 DNA: TGCAGCGTTGAAGAAGTAGGCAAGAACACTGAAGCTTTCTTT
CDR3 protein: CSVEEVGKNTEAFF

J gene: TRBJ1-5
D gene: TRBD1
clone size: -
V gene: TRBV14
CDR3 DNA: TGTGCCAGCAGCCGACAGGGGGGTACTTTGGCGCAGCCCCAGCATTTT
CDR3 protein: CASSRQGGTLAQPQHF

J gene: TRBJ1-6
D gene: TRBD1
clone size: many
V gene: TRBV6-6
CDR3 DNA: TGTGCCAGCAGTTACTCGAGACAGGGCTCTTCACCCCTCCACTTT
CDR3 protein: CASSYSRQGSSPLHF

J gene: TRBJ2-1
D gene: TRBD2
clone size: -
V gene: TRBV14
CDR3 DNA: TGTGCCAGCAGCCCACTAGCGGGGGCTTACAATGAGCAGTTCTTC
CDR3 protein: CASSPLAGAYNEQFF

J gene: TRBJ2-7
D gene: -
clone size: -
V gene: TRBV5-1
CDR3 DNA: TGCGCCAGCAGCTTGGCCCGGGGATACGAGCAGTACTTC
CDR3 protein: CASSLARGYEQYF

J gene: TRBJ1-1
D gene: -
clone size: -
V gene: TRBV2
CDR3 DNA: TGTGCCAGCGGGTCGGGCCGTGAAGCTTTCTTT
CDR3 protein: CASGSGREAFF

J gene: TRBJ2-1
D gene: TRBD2
clone size: many
V gene: TRBV6-4
CDR3 DNA: TGTGCCAGCAGTGAGGCCGAGCGGGGGGGCTACAATGAGCAGTTCTTC
CDR3 protein: CASSEAERGGYNEQFF

J gene: TRBJ1-1
D gene: -
clone size: -
V gene: TRBV7-8
CDR3 DNA: TGTGCCAGCAGCTTCGTCGAGTCCCCAACTGAAGCTTTCTTT
CDR3 protein: CASSFVESPTEAFF

J gene: TRBJ2-3
D gene: -
clone size: few
V gene: TRBV9
CDR3 DNA: TGTGCCAGCAGCGTAGGCGGGCGACCTAGCACAGATACGCAGTATTTT
CDR3 protein: CASSVGGRPSTDTQYF

J gene: TRBJ1-2
D gene: -
clone size: once
V gene: TRBV4-3
CDR3 DNA: TGCGCCAGCAGCCAAGTAACCACAGGAGGCGGGGGCTACACCTTC
CDR3 protein: CASSQVTTGGGGYTF

J gene: TRBJ1-1
D gene: TRBD1
clone size: -
V gene: TRBV27
CDR3 DNA: TGTGCCAGCAGCATCGGGACAGAAAACACTGAAGCTTTCTTT
CDR3 protein: CASSIGTENTEAFF

J gene: TRBJ1-2
D gene: -
clone size: few
V gene: TRBV30
CDR3 DNA: TGTGCCTGGAGTGTAGGAGTTGGCTACACCTTC
CDR3 protein: CAWSVGVGYTF

J gene: TRBJ1-4
D gene: TRBD1
clone size: few
V gene: TRBV7-2
CDR3 DNA: TGTGCCAGCAGCCAACCCCCATCAACAGGGGAGGGTGAAAAACTGTTTTTT
CDR3 protein: CASSQPPSTGEGEKLFF

J gene: TRBJ2-1
D gene: -
clone size: few
V gene: TRBV27
CDR3 DNA: TGTGCCAGCAGCAGTCGTAATCTCAATGAGCAGTTCTTC
CDR3 protein: CASSSRNLNEQFF

J gene: TRBJ1-1
D gene: -
clone size: -
V gene: TRBV29-1
CDR3 DNA: TGCAGCGTTGAATCGAAAGGCAGGGGAATGAACACTGAAGCTTTCTTT
CDR3 protein: CSVESKGRGMNTEAFF

J gene: TRBJ1-5
D gene: -
clone size: -
V gene: TRBV5-1
CDR3 DNA: TGCGCCAGCAGCTTTGAAGGGGGCAATCAGCCCCAGCATTTT
CDR3 protein: CASSFEGGNQPQHF

J gene: TRBJ1-1
D gene: -
clone size: -
V gene: TRBV27
CDR3 DNA: TGTGCCAGCAGTTTTCTTACGGGTAACACTGAAGCTTTCTTT
CDR3 protein: CASSFLTGNTEAFF